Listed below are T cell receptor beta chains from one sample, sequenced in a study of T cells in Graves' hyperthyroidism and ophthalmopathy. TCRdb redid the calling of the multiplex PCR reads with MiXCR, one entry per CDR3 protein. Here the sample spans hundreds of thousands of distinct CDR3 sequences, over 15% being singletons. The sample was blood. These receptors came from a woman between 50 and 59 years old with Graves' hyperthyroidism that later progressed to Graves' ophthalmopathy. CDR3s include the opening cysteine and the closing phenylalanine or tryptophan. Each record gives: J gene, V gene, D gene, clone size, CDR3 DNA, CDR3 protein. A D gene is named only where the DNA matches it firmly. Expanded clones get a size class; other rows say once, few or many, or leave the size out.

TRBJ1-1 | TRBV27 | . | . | TGTGCCAGCAGTTTATACGGGGGGATCATGAACACTGAAGCTTTCTTT | CASSLYGGIMNTEAFF
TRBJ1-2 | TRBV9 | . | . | TGTGCCAGCAGCGCCGACGACCGCCCCTATCGCTACACCTTC | CASSADDRPYRYTF
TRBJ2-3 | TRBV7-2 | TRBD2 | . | TGTGCCCCCCCTAGCGGCAGCGGGGGGGGGGAAGATACGCAGTATTTT | CAPPSGSGGGEDTQYF
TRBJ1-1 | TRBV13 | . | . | TGTGCCAGCAGCTTCCGGGGGAACATGAACACTGAAGCTTTCTTT | CASSFRGNMNTEAFF
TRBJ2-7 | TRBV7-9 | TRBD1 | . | TGTGCCAGCAGCTCCCCCGGGACAGGGTTCTACGAGCAGTACTTC | CASSSPGTGFYEQYF
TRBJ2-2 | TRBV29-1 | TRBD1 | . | TGCAGCGTCTCGGCCCGGGACAGTCGGACCGGGGAGCTGTTTTTT | CSVSARDSRTGELFF
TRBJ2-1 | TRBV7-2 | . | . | TGTGCCAGCAGCGTCCACCGGGGGGCGGGTGCCTACAATGAGCAGTTCTTC | CASSVHRGAGAYNEQFF
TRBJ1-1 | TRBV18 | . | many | TGTGCCAGCTCACCACCCAGTCAGGGACCCACTGAAGCTTTCTTT | CASSPPSQGPTEAFF
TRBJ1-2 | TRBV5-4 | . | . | TGTGCCAGCAGCTTGGAGCAAATTAACTATGGCTACACCTTC | CASSLEQINYGYTF
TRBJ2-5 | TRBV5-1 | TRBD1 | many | TGCGCCAGCAGCTGGATGGGGGACAGGGAAAGAGAGACCCAGTACTTC | CASSWMGDRERETQYF
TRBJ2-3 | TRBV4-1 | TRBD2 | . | TGCGCCAGCAGCCAAGGAGTGGCTAGCGGGGGGCATACGCAGTATTTT | CASSQGVASGGHTQYF
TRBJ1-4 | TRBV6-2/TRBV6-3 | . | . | TGTGCCAGCAAGATGGTGAGGGATAATGAAAAACTGTTTTTT | CASKMVRDNEKLFF
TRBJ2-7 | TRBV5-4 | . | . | TGTGCCAGCACCCCGGACTTGGGGTCCTACGAGCAGTACTTC | CASTPDLGSYEQYF
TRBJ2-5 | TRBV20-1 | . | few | TGCAGTGCAGCCCCCCCAGGGCGGGGTGAGACCCAGTACTTC | CSAAPPGRGETQYF
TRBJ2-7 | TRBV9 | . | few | TGTGCCAGCAGCCTCCGCCCGGACAGCTCCTACGAGCAGTACTTC | CASSLRPDSSYEQYF
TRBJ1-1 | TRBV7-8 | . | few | TGTGCCAGCAGCTTAGTCGGGGGAAGCGCTGAAGCTTTCTTT | CASSLVGGSAEAFF
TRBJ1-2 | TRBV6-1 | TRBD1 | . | TGTGCCAGCAGTGGAGGGACAGCCTTTAGTCCGGCTGGCTACACCTTC | CASSGGTAFSPAGYTF
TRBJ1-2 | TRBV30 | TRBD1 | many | TGTGCCTGGAGTGGCCCCACAGGGGGCTGGGATGGCTACACCTTC | CAWSGPTGGWDGYTF
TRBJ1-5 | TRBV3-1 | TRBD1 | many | TGTGCCAGCAGCCAAGATCGGACAGGAAGTCAGCCCCAGCATTTT | CASSQDRTGSQPQHF
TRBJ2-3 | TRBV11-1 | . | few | TGTGCCAGCAGCCCGACCAGGGGCAGCACAGATACGCAGTATTTT | CASSPTRGSTDTQYF
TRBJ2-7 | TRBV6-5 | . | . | TGTGCCAGCAGTTACACACAGCTAGCTTATAGTACCTACGAGCAGTACTTC | CASSYTQLAYSTYEQYF
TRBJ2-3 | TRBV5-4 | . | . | TGTGCCAGCAGCTTGGATCCGGCCTCGAGTCGGGATACGCAGTATTTT | CASSLDPASSRDTQYF
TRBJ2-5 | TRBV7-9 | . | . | TGTGCCAGCACCCCCCGGCGGGGACCAGACCAAGAGACCCAGTACTTC | CASTPRRGPDQETQYF
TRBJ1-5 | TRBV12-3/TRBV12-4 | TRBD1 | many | TGTGCCAGCAGTTTGGCCCTACAGGGGTCCCAGCATTTT | CASSLALQGSQHF
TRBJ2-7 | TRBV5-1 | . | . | TGCGCCAGCAGCAACAGCCACTACGAGCAGTACTTC | CASSNSHYEQYF
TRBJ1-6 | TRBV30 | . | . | TGTGCCTGGACCGCAGACTGGAGCGGGAGTACCCTCCACTTT | CAWTADWSGSTLHF
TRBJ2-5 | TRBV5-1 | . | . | TGCGCCAGCAGCTTGGATATTGACACCACCTCGGAGACCCAGTACTTC | CASSLDIDTTSETQYF
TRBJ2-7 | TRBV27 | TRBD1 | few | TGTGCCAGCAGTTCCCGGCTAGGACAGGGGGGGCACGAGCAGTACTTC | CASSSRLGQGGHEQYF
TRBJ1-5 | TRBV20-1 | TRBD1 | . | TGCAGTGCTAGCGCGGGACAGCCTTATAGCAATCAGCCCCAGCATTTT | CSASAGQPYSNQPQHF